These 9 T cell receptor beta chains share one sample of origin, sequenced in a study of lung T cells in sarcoidosis with Löfgren's syndrome. Each CDR3 protein gets one entry after TCRdb re-called the reads with MiXCR. The table records thousands of distinct CDR3 sequences, around a fifth of them present only once. The sequencing input was CD4+ T cells from bronchoalveolar lavage fluid. The receptor set was obtained from a human donor with sarcoidosis (Löfgren's syndrome or another form), or a control subject (not recorded which).

This clonotype ranks as large. This chain uses TRBV7-8 with TRBJ2-1; the D is unclear. Per the germline V gene, CDR1 is SGHVS and CDR2 is FQNEAQ. Trimming took 1 base from V and 7 from J, leaving 8 bases between them. CDR3 length: 13 amino acids. CDR3 amino acids: CASSLGYSNEQFF. In nucleotides, the CDR3 is TGTGCCAGCAGCTTAGGGTACAGTAATGAGCAGTTCTTC.

In regard to this clonotype: A much larger clonotype is one base distant, so this may be a read error. The rearrangement uses TRBV3-1 and TRBJ2-7, with D maybe TRBD2 (7 bases). CDR3 length: 13 residues. Germline V gene data show CDR1 as LGHDT and CDR2 as YNNKEL (reference sequence). V lost 5 bases to trimming and J lost 6 bases, with 14 bases between them. The CDR3 reads CASSARRGAEQYF. The CDR3 DNA sequence: TGTGCCAGCAGCGCCCGACGGGGGGCCGAGCAGTACTTC.

V usage is TRBV7-2 and J usage is TRBJ1-2, with a tentative D call TRBD1 (6 bases). The CDR3 is 17 residues long. Looked up from germline, CDR1 is SGHTA and CDR2 is FQGNSA. V lost 5 bases and J 0 bases, leaving 19 bases between the germline ends. Here the CDR3 DNA reads TGTGCCAGCAGCCCCACGGGACACCAGACTGCTAACTATGGCTACACCTTC. Protein product: CASSPTGHQTANYGYTF.

This clonotype has only one observation. A much larger clone is a single base away; this may be a read error. The rearrangement joins TRBV19 to TRBJ1-2; 7 nucleotides match TRBD1. The CDR3 has 13 residues. The trim removed 7 bases at V and 2 bases at J, leaving 4 bases unmatched. CDR1 and CDR2 from the germline V gene are LNHDA and SQIVND (reference sequence). CDR3 in amino acids: CASTRGGNYGYTF. CDR3 bases: TGTGCCAGTACCAGGGGGGGGAACTATGGCTACACCTTC.

Notes on this clonotype: The CDR3 carries no conserved terminal phenylalanine or tryptophan, so it likely arises from a read error. This chain links TRBV27 with TRBJ2-5; D is unclear. The CDR3 has 18 amino acids. Looked up from germline, CDR1 is MNHEY and CDR2 is SMNVEV (reference sequence). The V and J ends lost 3 bases and 5 bases respectively, with 25 bases between them. The CDR3 DNA sequence: TGTGCCAGCAGTTTCCTCCCGCTCATGACACCCGCCCGGGAGACCCAGTACTCC. Its protein is CASSFLPLMTPARETQYS.

As regards this clonotype: This may come from a read error, since a much larger clone is one base off. This likely comes from a read error, as the CDR3 has no conserved phenylalanine or tryptophan at its end. J is TRBJ1-4 and V is TRBV19; 9 nucleotides agree with TRBD1. CDR3 length: 15 residues. CDR1 is LNHDA and CDR2 is SQIVND in the germline V gene (reference sequence). Losses at the gene ends were 9 bases for V and 0 bases for J; bases not matched to a gene: 5. The CDR3 nucleotides read TGTGCCAGCCTGGGGACAGGGTCAACTAATGAAAAACTGTTTTTG. As protein: CASLGTGSTNEKLFL.

The sample holds many counts of this clonotype. The chain carries TRBV5-4 and TRBJ1-1; 12 nucleotides match TRBD1. The V gene end was trimmed by 7 bases and the J gene end by 7 bases; junction bases not matched to a gene: 8. The CDR3 runs 14 residues. Germline CDR1 SGHNT, CDR2 YYREEE (reference sequence). The CDR3 reads CASEKGQGAGEAFF. The CDR3 coding sequence is TGTGCCAGCGAGAAGGGACAGGGGGCCGGTGAAGCTTTCTTT.

This clonotype is medium-sized by share. The junction does not match germline at one end; this may be a read error. The V call is TRBV7-2, the J call TRBJ2-3; weak D call: TRBD2 (6 bases). The CDR3 contains 11 residues. Germline V lookup: CDR1 SGHTA, CDR2 FQGNSA. The CDR3 nucleotides are TGTGCCAGCAGCTCCTCGGGACTCAGGGATTTT. This translates into CASSSSGLRDF.

V and J are TRBV10-2 and TRBJ1-5, with D maybe TRBD1 (6 bases). Per the germline V gene, CDR1 is WSHSY and CDR2 is SAAADI. V gave up 1 base and J gave up 4 bases, with 11 bases separating them. The CDR3 spans 15 residues. Here the CDR3 reads CASSELGQGNQPQHF. The CDR3 DNA reads as TGCGCCAGCAGTGAGTTGGGGCAGGGGAATCAGCCCCAGCATTTT.